What follows is one TCR beta chain and its context. The V and J ends lost 3 bases and 3 bases respectively, with 9 bases between them. The CDR3 covers 13 residues. Germline CDR1 is SGHDN and CDR2 is FVKESK. Time point given: peripheral blood 6 weeks after treatment start. Anywhere from 1 to 8 samples came from each patient, spanning pretreatment and on-treatment. Assay: immunoSEQ multiplex PCR; the TCRdb copy retains only in-frame clones and omits some. The sample lists 42,000 or so clones, 82% seen once, with roughly 13% in the top ten. This sample was included in a study of PD-L1 blockade in urothelial cancer. In the study overall: Between 0 and 3 chemotherapy regimens preceded treatment for each patient. Blood analyses occurred 3 weeks (second dose) and 6 weeks post treatment start. Peripheral blood specimens exhibited a median yield of about 140,000 T cells.

The receptor was isolated from a man in his 60s with urothelial cancer. Sequencing used PBMCs, obtained around atezolizumab (anti-PD-L1) treatment. This chain joins TRBV14 and TRBJ2-7; D is unresolved. CDR3 sequence reads: CASSHNSVYEQYF. The CDR3 DNA reads TGTGCCAGCAGCCATAACTCGGTCTACGAGCAGTACTTC.